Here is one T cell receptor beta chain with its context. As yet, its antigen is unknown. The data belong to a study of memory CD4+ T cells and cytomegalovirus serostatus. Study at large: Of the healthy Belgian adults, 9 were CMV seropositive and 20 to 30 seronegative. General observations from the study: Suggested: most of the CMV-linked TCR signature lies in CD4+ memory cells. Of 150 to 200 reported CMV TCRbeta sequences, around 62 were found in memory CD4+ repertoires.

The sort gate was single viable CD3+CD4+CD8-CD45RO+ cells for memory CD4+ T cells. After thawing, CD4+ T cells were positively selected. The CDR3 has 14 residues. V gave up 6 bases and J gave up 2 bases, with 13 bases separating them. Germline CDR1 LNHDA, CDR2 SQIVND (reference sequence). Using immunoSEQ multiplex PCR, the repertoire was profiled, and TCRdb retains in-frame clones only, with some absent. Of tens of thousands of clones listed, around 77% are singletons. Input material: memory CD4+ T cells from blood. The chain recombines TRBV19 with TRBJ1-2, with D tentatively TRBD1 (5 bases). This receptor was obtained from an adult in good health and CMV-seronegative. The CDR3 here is CASSIVGVNYGYTF. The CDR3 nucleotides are TGTGCCAGTAGCATCGTAGGGGTGAACTATGGCTACACCTTC. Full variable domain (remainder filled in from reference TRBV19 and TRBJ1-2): DGGITQSPKYLFRKEGQNVTLSCEQNLNHDAMYWYRQDPGQGLRLIYYSQIVNDFQKGDIAEGYSVSREKKESFPLTVTSAQKNPTAFYLCASSIVGVNYGYTFGSGTRLTVV.